This entry is about one TCR beta chain. What it recognizes is unknown. These data originate in a study of graft-versus-host responses after intestinal transplantation. CDR1 and CDR2 from the germline V gene are PRHDT and FYEKMQ (reference sequence). V was trimmed by 6 bases and J by 6 bases, leaving 15 bases between them. The CDR3 contains 14 residues. Using immunoSEQ multiplex PCR, the repertoire was profiled, and TCRdb retains in-frame clones only, with some absent. The sample lists 70,000 to 75,000 clones, more than 80% occurring once. The TCR originated in a human donor who received an intestinal transplant. Sequenced material: unstimulated CD8+ T cells sorted from spleen or lymph node cells, taken before intestinal transplant. The V gene is TRBV13, the J gene TRBJ1-5; D possibly corresponds to TRBD1 (6 bases). The CDR3 loop is CASSPRGAGQPQHF. Here the CDR3 DNA reads TGTGCCAGCAGTCCCCGGGGGGCCGGTCAGCCCCAGCATTTT.